This T cell receptor beta chain was sequenced during a study of blood T cell repertoires in COVID-19. For the study at large: PBMCs, B-cell-depleted T cells, or T cells provided the cDNA or gDNA that made up the material.

As processed by the authors: For nucleated cells, counts were estimated from reference gene primer amplification. Here immunoSEQ multiplex PCR was the method, and the copy in TCRdb shows in-frame clones only, minus some. V, J and clone size are taken as reported in that table, and D and trimming were inferred from the DNA itself. The data contain under 200,000 clones, about 90% of them seen just once; the ten biggest clones take up approximately 21%. This clonotype was obtained from a man in his 60s with active or convalescent COVID-19. Sequences were obtained from peripheral blood.

CDR3 DNA: TGTGCCAGCAGCACACACCCAAGGACAGGGGGCACAGATACGCAGTATTTT. Residues: CASSTHPRTGGTDTQYF. The chain has TRBV3-1 (or the pseudogene TRBV3-2) and TRBJ2-3, with 9 positions matching TRBD1. Germline CDR1 LGHDT, CDR2 YNNKEL (reference sequence). After removal of 5 bases from V and 1 base from J, the junction contained 10 bases not matched to a gene. There are 17 residues in the CDR3.